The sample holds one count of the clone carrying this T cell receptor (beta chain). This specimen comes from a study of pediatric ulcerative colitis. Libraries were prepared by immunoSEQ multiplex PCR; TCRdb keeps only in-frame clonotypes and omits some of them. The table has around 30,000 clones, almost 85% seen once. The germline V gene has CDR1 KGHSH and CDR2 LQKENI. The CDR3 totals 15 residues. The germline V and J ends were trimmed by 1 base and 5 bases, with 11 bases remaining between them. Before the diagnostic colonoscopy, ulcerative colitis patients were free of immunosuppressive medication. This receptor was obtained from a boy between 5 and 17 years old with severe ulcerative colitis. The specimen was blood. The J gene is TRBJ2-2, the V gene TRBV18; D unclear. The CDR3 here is CASSPQYRSTGELFF. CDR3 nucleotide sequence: TGTGCCAGCTCACCACAGTACAGATCTACCGGGGAGCTGTTTTTT. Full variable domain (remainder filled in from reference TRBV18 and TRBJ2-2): NAGVMQNPRHLVRRRGQEARLRCSPMKGHSHVYWYRQLPEEGLKFMVYLQKENIIDESGMPKERFSAEFPKEGPSILRIQQVVRGDSAAYFCASSPQYRSTGELFFGEGSRLTVL.